This T cell receptor (beta chain) was identified in a study of blood T cell repertoires in COVID-19. Study details: Donors in the United States, Italy and Spain gave samples during acute or convalescent COVID-19. Sources were T cells, B-cell-depleted T cells, or PBMCs; the material itself was cDNA or gDNA.

In the authors' methods: Estimation of nucleated cell counts was performed using reference gene primer amplification. Method: immunoSEQ multiplex PCR; TCRdb's copy keeps in-frame clones and lacks some. V, J and clone size are those of that table, while D and trimming were read from the DNA. This sample has some 150,000 clones; 60% to 80% occur once, and the top ten carry about 9.4%. The receptor was derived from a woman in her fifties or sixties with active or convalescent COVID-19. Material: peripheral blood.

The CDR3 loop is CASSLGGPNTEAFF. The CDR3 DNA follows: TGTGCCAGCAGCTTGGGGGGGCCGAACACTGAAGCTTTCTTT. The rearrangement uses TRBV11-1 and TRBJ1-1; TRBD1 is a possible D gene (6 bases). This CDR3 is built from 14 residues. V lost 3 bases, J lost 1 base, and 9 bases lay in between. Germline CDR1 reads SGHAT; CDR2 reads FQDESV (reference sequence).